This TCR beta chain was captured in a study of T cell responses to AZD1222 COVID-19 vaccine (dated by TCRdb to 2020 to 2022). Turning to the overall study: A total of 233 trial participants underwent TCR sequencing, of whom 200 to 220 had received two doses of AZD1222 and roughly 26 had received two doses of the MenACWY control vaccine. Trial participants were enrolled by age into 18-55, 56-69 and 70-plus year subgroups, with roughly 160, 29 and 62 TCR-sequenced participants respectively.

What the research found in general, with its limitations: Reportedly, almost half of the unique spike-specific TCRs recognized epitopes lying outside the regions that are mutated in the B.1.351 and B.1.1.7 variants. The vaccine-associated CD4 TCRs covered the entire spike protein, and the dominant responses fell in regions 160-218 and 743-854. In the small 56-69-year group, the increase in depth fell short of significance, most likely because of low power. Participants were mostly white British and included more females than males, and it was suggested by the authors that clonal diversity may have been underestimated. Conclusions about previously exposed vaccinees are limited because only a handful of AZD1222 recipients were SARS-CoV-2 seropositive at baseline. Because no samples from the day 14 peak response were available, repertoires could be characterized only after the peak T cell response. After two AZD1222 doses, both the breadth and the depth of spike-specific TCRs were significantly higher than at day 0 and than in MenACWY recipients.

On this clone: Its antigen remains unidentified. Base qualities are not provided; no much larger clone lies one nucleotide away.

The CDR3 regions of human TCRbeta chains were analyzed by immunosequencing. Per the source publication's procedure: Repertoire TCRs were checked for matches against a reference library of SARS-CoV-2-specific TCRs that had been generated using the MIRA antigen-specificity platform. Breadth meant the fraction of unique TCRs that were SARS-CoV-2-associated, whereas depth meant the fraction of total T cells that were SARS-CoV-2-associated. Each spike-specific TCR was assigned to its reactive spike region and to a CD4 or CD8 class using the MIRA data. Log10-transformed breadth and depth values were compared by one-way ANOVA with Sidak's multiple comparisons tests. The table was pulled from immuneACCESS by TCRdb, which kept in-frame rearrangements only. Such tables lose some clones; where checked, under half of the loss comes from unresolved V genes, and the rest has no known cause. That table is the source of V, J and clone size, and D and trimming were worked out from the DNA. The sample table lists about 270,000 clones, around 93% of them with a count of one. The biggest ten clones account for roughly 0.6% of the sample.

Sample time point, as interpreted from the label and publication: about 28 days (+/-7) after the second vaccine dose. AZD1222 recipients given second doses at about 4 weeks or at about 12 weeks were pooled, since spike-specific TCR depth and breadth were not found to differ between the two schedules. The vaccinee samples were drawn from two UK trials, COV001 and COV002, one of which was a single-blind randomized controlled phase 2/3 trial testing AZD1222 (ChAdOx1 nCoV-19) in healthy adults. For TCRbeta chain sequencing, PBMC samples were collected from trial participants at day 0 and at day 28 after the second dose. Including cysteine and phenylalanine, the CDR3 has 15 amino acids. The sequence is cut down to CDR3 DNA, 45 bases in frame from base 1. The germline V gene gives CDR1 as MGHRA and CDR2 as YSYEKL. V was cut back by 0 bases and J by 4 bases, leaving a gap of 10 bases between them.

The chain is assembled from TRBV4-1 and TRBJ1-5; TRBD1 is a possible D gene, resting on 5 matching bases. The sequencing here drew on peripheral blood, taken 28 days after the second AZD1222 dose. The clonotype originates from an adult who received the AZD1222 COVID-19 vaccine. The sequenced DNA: TGCGCCAGCAGCCAAGACGTGGGGGGAAATCAGCCCCAGCATTTT. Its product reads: CASSQDVGGNQPQHF.